This TCR beta chain comes out of a study of cytomegalovirus exposure and HLA in healthy donors. Comments on this clone: Its antigen is as yet unknown.

A multiplex PCR was run with 60 Vbeta primers and 13 Jbeta primers. The method was immunoSEQ multiplex PCR; TCRdb's version includes in-frame clones alone and lacks a portion of them. This repertoire includes approximately 110,000 clones. General study findings and limits: The study labeled fewer than 200 TCR beta chains cytomegalovirus-associated.

This receptor was obtained from a man younger than 35 in good health and CMV-seronegative. The sequenced sample was PBMCs.

For the CDR3, the DNA is TGTGCCAGCAGGCAAAGGGGGAGTGAAGCTTTCTTT. Amino acids: CASRQRGSEAFF. The chain joins TRBV6-1 to TRBJ1-1; D might be TRBD1 (6 bases). Germline CDR1 reads MNHNS; CDR2 reads SASEGT. The CDR3 contains 12 residues. V was trimmed by 6 bases and J by 7 bases, leaving 12 bases between them.